The clone carrying this T cell receptor beta chain has a handful of counts. Its antigen is as yet unknown. This CDR3 has 13 residues. CDR1 is SGHTS and CDR2 is YDEGEE in the germline V gene. With 7 bases removed from V and 5 bases from J, the gap between germline ends came to 16 bases. Investigators reverse transcribed all isolated RNA, so they sequenced expressed TCRB transcripts. Measured with immunoSEQ multiplex PCR; TCRdb has only the in-frame clones, and not every one. The data show some 700,000 clones, with roughly 13% seen just once and less than 0.025% held by the top ten. Purity exceeding 95% was reached by all sorted populations. These data are taken from a study of beta chain features in type 1 diabetes. General study findings and limits: Naive, central memory and regulatory TCRB repertoires appeared more similar among patients than healthy donors. A pattern of fewer insertions and more deletions at VDJ junctions was seen in type 1 diabetes patients. All four CD4+ subsets of Type 1 diabetes patients contained TCRB CDR3s that were moderately but significantly shorter.

The rearrangement links TRBV5-8 to TRBJ2-7; no clear D. The receptor was isolated from a man younger than 35 with type 1 diabetes. The source material was naive CD4+ T cells from blood. CDR3 loop: CASETPYWDEQYF. As DNA, the CDR3 is TGTGCCAGCGAGACACCGTATTGGGACGAGCAGTACTTC.